These 4 T cell receptor beta chains share one sample of origin, sequenced in a study of blood T cell repertoires in COVID-19. Produced via immunoSEQ multiplex PCR; TCRdb's table is partial and in-frame only. The sample has some 44,000 clones, around nine tenths seen once. Sequenced material: peripheral blood. These receptors all come from a human donor in a cohort sampled during active COVID-19.

The genes are TRBV15 and TRBJ2-7, with 7 bases aligning to TRBD2. The CDR3 sequence is 15 residues long. Germline V CDR1 and CDR2: LNHNV, YYDKDF (reference sequence). The J segment lost 2 bases and the V segment lost 3 bases, leaving 7 bases of the junction unmatched. DNA for the CDR3: TGTGCCACCAGCAGGGGGAGGGGCAACACCTACGAGCAGTACTTC. It translates to CATSRGRGNTYEQYF.

This clone was picked up one time. The chain joins TRBV5-6 to TRBJ2-7; D call uncertain. The CDR3 sequence is 11 residues long. Germline values: CDR1 SGHDT, CDR2 YYEEEE. V gave up 4 bases and J gave up 7 bases, with 9 bases separating them. The chain's CDR3 is CASSQLGEQYF. The DNA of the CDR3 is TGTGCCAGCAGCCAGCTCGGGGAGCAGTACTTC.

V gene TRBV7-3 combines with J gene TRBJ1-1; 7 bases match TRBD1. J was trimmed by 4 bases and V by 5 bases; bases with no gene match: 4. This CDR3 is 13 amino acids long. CDR1 SGHTA and CDR2 FQGTGA come from the germline V gene. CDR3 sequence (DNA): TGTGCCAGCAGCGAGGGGGCGGGCACTGAAGCTTTCTTT. This gives the protein CASSEGAGTEAFF.

The V call is TRBV14, the J call TRBJ2-7; 9 bases line up with TRBD1. The CDR3 has 13 amino acids. The trim removed 1 base at V and 7 bases at J, leaving 2 bases unmatched. CDR1 is SGHDN and CDR2 is FVKESK in the germline V gene. Here the CDR3 reads CASSQVGTGEQYF. Written as DNA, the CDR3 is TGTGCCAGCAGCCAAGTAGGGACAGGGGAGCAGTACTTC. Looking up the rest from reference TRBV14 and TRBJ2-7 gives the full variable domain: EAGVTQFPSHSVIEKGQTVTLRCDPISGHDNLYWYRRVMGKEIKFLLHFVKESKQDESGMPNNRFLAERTGGTYSTLKVQPAELEDSGVYFCASSQVGTGEQYFGPGTRLTVT.